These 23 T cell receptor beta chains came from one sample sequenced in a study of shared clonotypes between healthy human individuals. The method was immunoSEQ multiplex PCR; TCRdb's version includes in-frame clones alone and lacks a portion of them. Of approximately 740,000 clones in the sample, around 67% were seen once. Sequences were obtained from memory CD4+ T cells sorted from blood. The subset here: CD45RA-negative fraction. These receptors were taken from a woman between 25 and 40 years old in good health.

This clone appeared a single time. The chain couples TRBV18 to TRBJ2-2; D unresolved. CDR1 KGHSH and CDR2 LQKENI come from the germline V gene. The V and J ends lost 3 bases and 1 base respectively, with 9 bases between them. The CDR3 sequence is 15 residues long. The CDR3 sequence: CASSPPTRNTGELFF. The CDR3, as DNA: TGTGCCAGCTCACCCCCGACCAGGAACACCGGGGAGCTGTTTTTT.

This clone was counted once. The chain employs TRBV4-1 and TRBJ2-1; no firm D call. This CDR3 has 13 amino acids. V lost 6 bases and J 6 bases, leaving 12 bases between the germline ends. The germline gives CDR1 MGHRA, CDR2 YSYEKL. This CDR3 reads CASRRTGINEQFF. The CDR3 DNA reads TGCGCCAGCAGACGGACCGGAATCAATGAGCAGTTCTTC.

CDR3 sequence reads: CASSLKRAYEQYF. In DNA, the CDR3 is TGTGCCAGCAGTTTAAAGCGGGCCTACGAGCAGTACTTC. The rearrangement uses TRBV27 and TRBJ2-7; a possible D gene is TRBD2 (6 bases). Trimming cost V 2 bases and J 2 bases, with 7 bases left between them. Germline assignment: CDR1 MNHEY and CDR2 SMNVEV (reference sequence). CDR3 length: 13 amino acids.

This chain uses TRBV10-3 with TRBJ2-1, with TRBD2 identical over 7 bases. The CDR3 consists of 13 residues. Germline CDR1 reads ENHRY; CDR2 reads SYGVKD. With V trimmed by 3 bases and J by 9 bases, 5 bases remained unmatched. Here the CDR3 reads CAISEMPSGEQFF. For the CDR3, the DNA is TGTGCCATCAGTGAAATGCCTAGCGGTGAGCAGTTCTTC.

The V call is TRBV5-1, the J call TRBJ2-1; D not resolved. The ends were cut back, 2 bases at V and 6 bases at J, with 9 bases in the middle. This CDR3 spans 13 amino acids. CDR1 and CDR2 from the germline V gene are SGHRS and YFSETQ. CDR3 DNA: TGCGCCAGCAGCTTAAGTCTACGCAATGAGCAGTTCTTC. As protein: CASSLSLRNEQFF.

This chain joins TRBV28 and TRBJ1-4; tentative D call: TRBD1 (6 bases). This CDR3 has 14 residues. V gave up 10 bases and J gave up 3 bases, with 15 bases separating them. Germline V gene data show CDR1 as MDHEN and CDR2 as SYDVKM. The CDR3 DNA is TGTGCCACCCGTACAGGGCAAGCTAATGAAAAACTGTTTTTT. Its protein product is CATRTGQANEKLFF. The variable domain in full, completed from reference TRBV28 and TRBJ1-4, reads DVKVTQSSRYLVKRTGEKVFLECVQDMDHENMFWYRQDPGLGLRLIYFSYDVKMKEKGDIPEGYSVSREKKERFSLILESASTNQTSMYLCATRTGQANEKLFFGSGTQLSVL.

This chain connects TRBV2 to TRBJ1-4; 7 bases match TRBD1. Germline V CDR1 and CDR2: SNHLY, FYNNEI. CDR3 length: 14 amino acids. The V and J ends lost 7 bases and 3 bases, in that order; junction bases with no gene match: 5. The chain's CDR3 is CASIGDSPNEKLFF. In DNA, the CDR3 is TGTGCCAGCATTGGGGACAGCCCTAATGAAAAACTGTTTTTT.

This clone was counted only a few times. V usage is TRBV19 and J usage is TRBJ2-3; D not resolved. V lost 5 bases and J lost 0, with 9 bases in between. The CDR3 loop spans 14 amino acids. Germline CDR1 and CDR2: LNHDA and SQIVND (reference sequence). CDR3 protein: CASSRTVSTDTQYF. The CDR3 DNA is TGTGCCAGTAGTCGGACGGTTAGCACAGATACGCAGTATTTT.

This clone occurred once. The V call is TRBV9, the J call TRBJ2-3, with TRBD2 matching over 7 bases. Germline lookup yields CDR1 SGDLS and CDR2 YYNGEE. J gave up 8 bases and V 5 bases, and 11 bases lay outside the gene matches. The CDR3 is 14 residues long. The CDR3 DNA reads TGTGCCAGCAGTAAGCCGGGAGGCGAAGGTACGCAGTATTTT. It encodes CASSKPGGEGTQYF.

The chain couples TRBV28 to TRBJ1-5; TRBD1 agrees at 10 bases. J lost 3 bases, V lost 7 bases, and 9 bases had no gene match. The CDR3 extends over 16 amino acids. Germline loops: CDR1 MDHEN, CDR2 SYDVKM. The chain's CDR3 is CASTYDRGRPNQPQHF. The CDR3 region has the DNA TGTGCCAGCACTTATGACAGGGGGCGGCCCAATCAGCCCCAGCATTTT.

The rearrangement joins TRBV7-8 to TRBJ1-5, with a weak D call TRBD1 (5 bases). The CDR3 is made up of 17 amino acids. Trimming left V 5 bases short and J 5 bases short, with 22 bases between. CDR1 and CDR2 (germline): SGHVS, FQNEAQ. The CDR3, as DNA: TGTGCCAGCAGCCCTGGCGGAGGGGACCCATTTGATCAGCCCCAGCATTTT. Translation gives CASSPGGGDPFDQPQHF.

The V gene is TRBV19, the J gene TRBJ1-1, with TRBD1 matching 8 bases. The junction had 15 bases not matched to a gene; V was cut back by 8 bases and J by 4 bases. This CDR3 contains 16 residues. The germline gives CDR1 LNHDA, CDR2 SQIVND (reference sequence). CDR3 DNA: TGTGCCAGTCGGGGACAGGAGGCTCCCCATTCCACTGAAGCTTTCTTT. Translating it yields CASRGQEAPHSTEAFF.

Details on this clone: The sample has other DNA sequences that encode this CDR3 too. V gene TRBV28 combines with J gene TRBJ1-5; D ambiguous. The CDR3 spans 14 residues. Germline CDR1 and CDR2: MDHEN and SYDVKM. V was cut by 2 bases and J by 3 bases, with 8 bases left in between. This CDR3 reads CASSLGTNNQPQHF. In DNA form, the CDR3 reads TGTGCCAGCAGTTTAGGAACTAACAATCAGCCCCAGCATTTT.

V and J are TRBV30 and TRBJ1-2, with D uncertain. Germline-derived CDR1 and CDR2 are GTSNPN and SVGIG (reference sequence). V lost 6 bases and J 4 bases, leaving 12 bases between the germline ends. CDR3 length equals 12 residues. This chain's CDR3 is CACLVVSYGYTF. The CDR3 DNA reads TGTGCCTGCCTGGTAGTTAGCTATGGCTACACCTTC.

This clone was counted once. The CDR3 sequence is CASSLGSASHNEQFF. For the CDR3, the DNA is TGTGCCAGCAGCTTAGGGTCGGCGAGCCACAATGAGCAGTTCTTC. The chain links TRBV7-7 to TRBJ2-1, with D hard to call. The germline CDR1 and CDR2 sequences are SSHAT and FNYEAQ (reference sequence). Deletions cut 1 base from V and 5 bases from J, with 12 bases between. This CDR3 comprises 15 residues. Supplemented by reference TRBV7-7 and TRBJ2-1, the full variable domain reads GAGVSQSPRYKVTKRGQDVTLRCDPISSHATLYWYQQALGQGPEFLTYFNYEAQPDKSGLPSDRFSAERPEGSISTLTIQRTEQRDSAMYRCASSLGSASHNEQFFGPGTRLTVL.

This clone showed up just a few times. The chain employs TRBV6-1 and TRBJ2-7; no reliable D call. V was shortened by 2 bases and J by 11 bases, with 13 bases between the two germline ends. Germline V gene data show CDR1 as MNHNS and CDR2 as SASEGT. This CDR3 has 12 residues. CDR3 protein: CASSEYGSFEYF. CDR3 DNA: TGTGCCAGCAGTGAATACGGCTCCTTCGAGTACTTC.

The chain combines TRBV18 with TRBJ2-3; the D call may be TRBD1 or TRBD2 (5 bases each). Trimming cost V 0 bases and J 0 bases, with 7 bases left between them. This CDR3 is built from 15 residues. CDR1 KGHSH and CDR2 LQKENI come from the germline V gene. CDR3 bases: TGTGCCAGCTCACCACCGGGGGAAAGCACAGATACGCAGTATTTT. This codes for CASSPPGESTDTQYF.

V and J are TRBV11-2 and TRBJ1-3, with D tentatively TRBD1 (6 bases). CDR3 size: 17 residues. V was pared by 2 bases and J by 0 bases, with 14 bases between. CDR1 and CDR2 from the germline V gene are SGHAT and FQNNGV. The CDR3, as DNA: TGTGCCAGCAGCTTATCGTACAGGGCCTTCTCTGGAAACACCATATATTTT. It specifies CASSLSYRAFSGNTIYF.

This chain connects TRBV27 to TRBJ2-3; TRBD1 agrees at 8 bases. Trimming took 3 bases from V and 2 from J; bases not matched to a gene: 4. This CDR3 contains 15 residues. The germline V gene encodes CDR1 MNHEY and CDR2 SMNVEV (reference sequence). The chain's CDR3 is CASSFRQGYTDTQYF. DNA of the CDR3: TGTGCCAGCAGTTTCCGACAGGGGTACACAGATACGCAGTATTTT.

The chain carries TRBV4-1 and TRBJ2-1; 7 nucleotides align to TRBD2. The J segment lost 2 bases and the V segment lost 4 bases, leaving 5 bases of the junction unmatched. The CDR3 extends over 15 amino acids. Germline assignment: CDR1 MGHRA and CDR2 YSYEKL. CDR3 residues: CASSRAGLPYNEQFF. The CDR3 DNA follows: TGCGCCAGCAGCCGTGCGGGACTACCCTACAATGAGCAGTTCTTC.

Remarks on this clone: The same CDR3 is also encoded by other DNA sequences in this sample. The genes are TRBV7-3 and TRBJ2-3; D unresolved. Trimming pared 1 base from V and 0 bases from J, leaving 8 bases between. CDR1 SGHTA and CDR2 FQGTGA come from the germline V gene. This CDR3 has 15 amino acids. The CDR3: CASSLRPGSTDTQYF. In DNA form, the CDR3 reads TGTGCCAGCAGCTTAAGGCCAGGTAGCACAGATACGCAGTATTTT. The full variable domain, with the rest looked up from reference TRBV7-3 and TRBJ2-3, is GAGVSQTPSNKVTEKGKYVELRCDPISGHTALYWYRQSLGQGPEFLIYFQGTGAADDSGLPNDRFFAVRPEGSVSTLKIQRTERGDSAVYLCASSLRPGSTDTQYFGPGTRLTVL.

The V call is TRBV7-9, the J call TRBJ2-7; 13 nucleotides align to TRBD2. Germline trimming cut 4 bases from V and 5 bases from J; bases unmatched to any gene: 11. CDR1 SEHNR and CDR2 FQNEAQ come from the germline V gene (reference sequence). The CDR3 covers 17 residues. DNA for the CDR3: TGTGCCAGCAGCTCTCGTAGCGGGACTAGCGGGACCCACGAGCAGTACTTC. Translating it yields CASSSRSGTSGTHEQYF.

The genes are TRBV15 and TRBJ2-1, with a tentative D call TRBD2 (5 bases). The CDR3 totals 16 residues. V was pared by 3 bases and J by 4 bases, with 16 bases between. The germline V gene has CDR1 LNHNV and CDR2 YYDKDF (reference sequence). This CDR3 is CATSREALFGYNEQFF. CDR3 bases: TGTGCCACCAGCAGGGAGGCGCTCTTCGGGTACAATGAGCAGTTCTTC.